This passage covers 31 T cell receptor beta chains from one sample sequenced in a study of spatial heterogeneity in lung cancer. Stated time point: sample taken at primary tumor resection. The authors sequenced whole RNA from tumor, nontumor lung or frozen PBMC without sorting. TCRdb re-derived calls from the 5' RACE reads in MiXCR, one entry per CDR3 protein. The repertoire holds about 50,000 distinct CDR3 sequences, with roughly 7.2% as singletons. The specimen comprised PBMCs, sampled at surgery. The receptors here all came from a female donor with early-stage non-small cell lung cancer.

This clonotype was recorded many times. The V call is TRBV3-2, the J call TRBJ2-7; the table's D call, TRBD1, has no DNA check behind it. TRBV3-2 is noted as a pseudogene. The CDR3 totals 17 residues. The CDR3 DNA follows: TGTGCCAGCAGCCAACAAAAGACAGGGGCCCTCTCCTACGAGCAGTACTTC. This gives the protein CASSQQKTGALSYEQYF.

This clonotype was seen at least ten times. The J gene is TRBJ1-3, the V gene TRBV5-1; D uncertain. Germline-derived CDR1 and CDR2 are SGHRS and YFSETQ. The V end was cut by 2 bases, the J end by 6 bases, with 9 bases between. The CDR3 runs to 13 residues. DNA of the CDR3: TGCGCCAGCAGCTTCGGCGGAGAAAACACCATATATTTT. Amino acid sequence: CASSFGGENTIYF.

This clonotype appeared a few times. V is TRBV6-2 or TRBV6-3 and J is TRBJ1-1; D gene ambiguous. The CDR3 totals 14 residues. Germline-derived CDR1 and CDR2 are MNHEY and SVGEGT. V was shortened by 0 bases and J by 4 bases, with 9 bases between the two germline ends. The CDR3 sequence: CASSYSTSITEAFF. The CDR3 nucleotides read TGTGCCAGCAGTTACTCGACCAGTATCACTGAAGCTTTCTTT.

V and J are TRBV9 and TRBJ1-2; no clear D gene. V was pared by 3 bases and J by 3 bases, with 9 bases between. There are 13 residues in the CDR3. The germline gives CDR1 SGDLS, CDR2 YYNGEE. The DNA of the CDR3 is TGTGCCAGCAGCGCCTCTACGTACTATGGCTACACCTTC. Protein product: CASSASTYYGYTF.

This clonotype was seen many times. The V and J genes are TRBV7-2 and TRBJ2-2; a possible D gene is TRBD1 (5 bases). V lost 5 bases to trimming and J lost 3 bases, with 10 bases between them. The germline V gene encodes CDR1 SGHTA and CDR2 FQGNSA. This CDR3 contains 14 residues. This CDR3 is CASSLRQYTGELFF. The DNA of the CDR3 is TGTGCCAGCAGCCTACGACAGTACACCGGGGAGCTGTTTTTT.

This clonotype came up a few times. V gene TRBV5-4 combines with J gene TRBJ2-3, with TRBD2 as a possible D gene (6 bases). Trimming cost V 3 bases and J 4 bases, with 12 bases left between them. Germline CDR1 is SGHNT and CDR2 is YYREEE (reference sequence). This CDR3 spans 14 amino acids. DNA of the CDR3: TGTGCCAGCAGCTCCCCCGGGGGAGCAGATACGCAGTATTTT. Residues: CASSSPGGADTQYF.

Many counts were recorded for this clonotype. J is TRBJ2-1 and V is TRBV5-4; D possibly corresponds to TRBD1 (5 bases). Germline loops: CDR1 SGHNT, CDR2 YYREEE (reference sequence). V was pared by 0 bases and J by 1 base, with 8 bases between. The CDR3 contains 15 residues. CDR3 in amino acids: CASSLERGSYNEQFF. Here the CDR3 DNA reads TGTGCCAGCAGCTTGGAAAGGGGATCCTACAATGAGCAGTTCTTC.

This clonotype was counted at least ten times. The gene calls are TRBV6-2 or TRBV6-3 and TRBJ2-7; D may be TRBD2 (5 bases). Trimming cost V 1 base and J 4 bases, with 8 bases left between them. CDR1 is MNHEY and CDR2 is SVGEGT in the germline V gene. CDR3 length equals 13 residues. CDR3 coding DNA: TGTGCCAGCAGTTACTGGGAGAGGTACGAGCAGTACTTC. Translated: CASSYWERYEQYF.

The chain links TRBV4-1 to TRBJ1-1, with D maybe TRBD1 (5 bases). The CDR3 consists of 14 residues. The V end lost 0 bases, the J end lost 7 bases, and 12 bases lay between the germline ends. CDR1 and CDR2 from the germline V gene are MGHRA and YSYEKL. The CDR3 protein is CASSQEEGWGEAFF. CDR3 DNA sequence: TGCGCCAGCAGCCAAGAGGAGGGGTGGGGTGAAGCTTTCTTT.

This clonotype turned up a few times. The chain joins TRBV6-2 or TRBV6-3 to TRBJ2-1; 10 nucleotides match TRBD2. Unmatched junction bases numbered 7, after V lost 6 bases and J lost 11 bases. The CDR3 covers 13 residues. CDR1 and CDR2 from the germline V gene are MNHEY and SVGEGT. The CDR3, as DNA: TGTGCCAGCAGAAGCGGGGGGGGGGCTAAGCAGTTCTTC. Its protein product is CASRSGGGAKQFF.

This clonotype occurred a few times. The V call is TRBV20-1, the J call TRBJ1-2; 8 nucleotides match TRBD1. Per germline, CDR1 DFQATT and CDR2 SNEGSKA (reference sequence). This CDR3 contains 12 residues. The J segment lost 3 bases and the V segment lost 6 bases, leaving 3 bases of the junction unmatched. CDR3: CSAIQGDYGYTF. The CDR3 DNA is TGCAGTGCCATACAGGGGGACTATGGCTACACCTTC.

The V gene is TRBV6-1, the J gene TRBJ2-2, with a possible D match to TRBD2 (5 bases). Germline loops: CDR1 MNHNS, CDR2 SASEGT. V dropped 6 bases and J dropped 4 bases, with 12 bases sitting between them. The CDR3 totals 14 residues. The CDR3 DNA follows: TGTGCCAGCAGCCTAGCTTTACGCACCGGGGAGCTGTTTTTT. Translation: CASSLALRTGELFF.

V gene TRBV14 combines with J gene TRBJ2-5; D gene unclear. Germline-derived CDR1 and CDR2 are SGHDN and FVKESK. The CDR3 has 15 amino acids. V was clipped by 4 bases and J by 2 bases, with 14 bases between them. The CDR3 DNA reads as TGTGCCAGCAGCCGAGTCGGTGGGCCTCAAGAGACCCAGTACTTC. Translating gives CASSRVGGPQETQYF. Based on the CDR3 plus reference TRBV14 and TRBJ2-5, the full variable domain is EAGVTQFPSHSVIEKGQTVTLRCDPISGHDNLYWYRRVMGKEIKFLLHFVKESKQDESGMPNNRFLAERTGGTYSTLKVQPAELEDSGVYFCASSRVGGPQETQYFGPGTRLLVL.

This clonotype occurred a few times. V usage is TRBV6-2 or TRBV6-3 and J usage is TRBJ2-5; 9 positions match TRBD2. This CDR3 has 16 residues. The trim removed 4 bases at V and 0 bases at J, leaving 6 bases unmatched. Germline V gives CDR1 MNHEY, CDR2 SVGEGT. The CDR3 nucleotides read TGTGCCAGCAGTTTCCGGACTAGCGCCGACCAAGAGACCCAGTACTTC. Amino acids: CASSFRTSADQETQYF.

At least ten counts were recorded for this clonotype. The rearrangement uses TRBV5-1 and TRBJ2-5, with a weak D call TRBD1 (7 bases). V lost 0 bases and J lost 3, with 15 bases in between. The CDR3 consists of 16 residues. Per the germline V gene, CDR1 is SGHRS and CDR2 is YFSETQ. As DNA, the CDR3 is TGCGCCAGCAGCTTGGTGGGGACTGACAGGGAAGAGACCCAGTACTTC. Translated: CASSLVGTDREETQYF.

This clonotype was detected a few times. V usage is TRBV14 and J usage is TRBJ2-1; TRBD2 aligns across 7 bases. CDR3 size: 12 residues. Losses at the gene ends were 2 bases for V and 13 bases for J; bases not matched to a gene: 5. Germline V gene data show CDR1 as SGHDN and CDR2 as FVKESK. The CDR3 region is CASSQWGGSQFF. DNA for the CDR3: TGTGCCAGCAGCCAATGGGGGGGGTCACAGTTCTTC.

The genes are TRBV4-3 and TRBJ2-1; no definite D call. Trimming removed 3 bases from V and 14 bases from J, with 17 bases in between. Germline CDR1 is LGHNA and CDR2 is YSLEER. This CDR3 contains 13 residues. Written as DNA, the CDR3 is TGCGCCAGCAGCCAGGAGCTAGGTCCCCCAAAGTTCTTC. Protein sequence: CASSQELGPPKFF.

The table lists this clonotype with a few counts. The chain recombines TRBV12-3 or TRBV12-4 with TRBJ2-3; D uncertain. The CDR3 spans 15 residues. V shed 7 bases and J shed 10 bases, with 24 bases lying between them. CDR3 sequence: CASISEVPGLRAQYF. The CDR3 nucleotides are TGTGCCAGCATCTCAGAAGTCCCCGGCCTAAGGGCGCAGTATTTT.

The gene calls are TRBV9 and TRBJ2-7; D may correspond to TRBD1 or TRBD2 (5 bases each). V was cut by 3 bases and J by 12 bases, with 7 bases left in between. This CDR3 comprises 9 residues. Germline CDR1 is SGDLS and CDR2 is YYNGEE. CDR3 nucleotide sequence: TGTGCCAGCAGCGGGGGACCGTACTTC. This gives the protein CASSGGPYF. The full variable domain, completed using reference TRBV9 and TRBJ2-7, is DSGVTQTPKHLITATGQRVTLRCSPRSGDLSVYWYQQSLDQGLQFLIQYYNGEERAKGNILERFSAQQFPDLHSELNLSSLELGDSALYFCASSGGPYFGPGTRLTVT.

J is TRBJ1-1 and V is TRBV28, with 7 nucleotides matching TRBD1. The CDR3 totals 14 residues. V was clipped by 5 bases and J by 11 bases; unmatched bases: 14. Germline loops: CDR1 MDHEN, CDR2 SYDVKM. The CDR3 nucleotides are TGTGCCAGCAGTACCCTAGACAGGGACGGAACCGCTTTCTTT. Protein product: CASSTLDRDGTAFF.

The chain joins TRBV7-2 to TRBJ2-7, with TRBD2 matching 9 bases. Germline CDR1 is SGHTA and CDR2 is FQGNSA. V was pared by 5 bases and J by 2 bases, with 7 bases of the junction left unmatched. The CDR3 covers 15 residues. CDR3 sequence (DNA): TGTGCCAGCAGCAACGTCGCGGGGGGGCCCTACGAGCAGTACTTC. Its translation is CASSNVAGGPYEQYF.

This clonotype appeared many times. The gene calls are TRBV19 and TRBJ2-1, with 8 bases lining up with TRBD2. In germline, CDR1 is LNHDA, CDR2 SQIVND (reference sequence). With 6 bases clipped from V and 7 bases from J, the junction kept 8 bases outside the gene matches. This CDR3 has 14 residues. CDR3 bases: TGTGCCAGTAGCCCCCGACGGGGGGGAAATGAGCAGTTCTTC. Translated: CASSPRRGGNEQFF.

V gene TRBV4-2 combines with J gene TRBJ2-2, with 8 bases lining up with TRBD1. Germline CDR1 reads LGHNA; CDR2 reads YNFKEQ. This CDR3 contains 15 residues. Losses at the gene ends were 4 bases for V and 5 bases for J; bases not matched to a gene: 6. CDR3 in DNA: TGTGCCAGCAGCCGCGGACAGGGCAGTACCGGGGAGCTGTTTTTT. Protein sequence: CASSRGQGSTGELFF.

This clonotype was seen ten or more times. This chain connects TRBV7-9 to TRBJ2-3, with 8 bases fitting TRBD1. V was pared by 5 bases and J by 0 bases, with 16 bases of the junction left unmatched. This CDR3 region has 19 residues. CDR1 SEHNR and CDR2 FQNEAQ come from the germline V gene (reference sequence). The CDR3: CASSPQLDRAGFSTDTQYF. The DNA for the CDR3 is TGTGCCAGCAGCCCCCAGCTGGACAGGGCGGGATTTAGCACAGATACGCAGTATTTT.

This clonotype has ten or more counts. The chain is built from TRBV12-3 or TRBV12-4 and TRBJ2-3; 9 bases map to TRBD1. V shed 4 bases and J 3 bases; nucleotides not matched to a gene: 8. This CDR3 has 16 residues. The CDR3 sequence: CASSSKQGAGTDTQYF. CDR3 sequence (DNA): TGTGCCAGCAGTTCCAAACAGGGGGCGGGGACAGATACGCAGTATTTT.

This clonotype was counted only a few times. CDR3 loop: CASSSSGEQYF. CDR3 coding DNA: TGTGCCAGCAGCTCATCGGGTGAGCAGTACTTC. The chain employs TRBV11-2 and TRBJ2-7; no clear D gene. Germline CDR1 SGHAT, CDR2 FQNNGV. Trimming took off 4 bases at V and 7 bases at J, with 8 bases between the two ends. CDR3 size: 11 residues.

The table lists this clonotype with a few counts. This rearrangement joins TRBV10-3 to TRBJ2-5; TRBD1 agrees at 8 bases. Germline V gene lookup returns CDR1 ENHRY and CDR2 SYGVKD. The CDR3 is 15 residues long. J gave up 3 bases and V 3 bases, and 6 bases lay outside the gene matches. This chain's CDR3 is CAISEGQGIKETQYF. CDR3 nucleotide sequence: TGTGCCATCAGTGAAGGACAGGGTATTAAAGAGACCCAGTACTTC.

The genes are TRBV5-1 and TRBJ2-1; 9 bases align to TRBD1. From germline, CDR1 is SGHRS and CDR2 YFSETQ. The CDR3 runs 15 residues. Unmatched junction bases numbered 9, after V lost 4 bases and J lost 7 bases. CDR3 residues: CASSPQQGAGNEQFF. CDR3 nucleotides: TGCGCCAGCAGCCCGCAACAGGGGGCGGGTAATGAGCAGTTCTTC.

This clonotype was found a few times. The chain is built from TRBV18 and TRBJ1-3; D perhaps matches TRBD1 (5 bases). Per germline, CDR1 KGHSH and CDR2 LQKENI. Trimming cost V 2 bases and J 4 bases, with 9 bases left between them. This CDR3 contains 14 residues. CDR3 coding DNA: TGTGCCAGCTCACCAGAGCAGGGCGGAAACACCATATATTTT. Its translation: CASSPEQGGNTIYF.

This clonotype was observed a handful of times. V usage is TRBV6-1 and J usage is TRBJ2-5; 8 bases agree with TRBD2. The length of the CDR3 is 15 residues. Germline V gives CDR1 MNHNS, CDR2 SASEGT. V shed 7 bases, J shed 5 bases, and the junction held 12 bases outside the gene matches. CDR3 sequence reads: CASISTGGGSETQYF. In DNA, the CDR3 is TGTGCCAGCATCTCCACCGGCGGGGGGAGTGAGACCCAGTACTTC.

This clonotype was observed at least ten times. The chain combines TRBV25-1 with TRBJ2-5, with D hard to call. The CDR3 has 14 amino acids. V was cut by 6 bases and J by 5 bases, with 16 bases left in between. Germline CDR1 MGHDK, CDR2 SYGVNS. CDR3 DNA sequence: TGTGCCAGCAGCTACTCATGGGCCGGTGAGACCCAGTACTTC. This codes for CASSYSWAGETQYF.